The TCR beta chain under discussion was sequenced for a study of CD8+CD57+ T cells in acquired aplastic anemia. Study-wide results and limits: Patients were compared with controls for CD8+ Simpson's diversity, and no significant difference emerged. The study identified around 28 CD8+ CDR3 sequences shared by patients and controls.

In patients chosen for sequencing, flow cytometry had shown CD8+CD57+ cell expansion. Severe acquired aplastic anemia was the diagnosis recorded for all patients. Blood samples were obtained from patients who had received no prior therapy. Profiling that covered TCR beta VDJ and CDR3 relied on genomic DNA as its template. One entry per CDR3 protein, called by TCRdb with MiXCR from the reads. The data show 200,000 or so distinct CDR3 sequences, 55% to 65% seen once. The CDR3 spans 15 residues. Germline V gene sequence: CDR1 SGHTA, CDR2 FQGNSA. With respect to this clonotype: What it binds is not known. One junction end disagrees with the germline gene, perhaps due to a read error.

V and J are TRBV7-2 and TRBJ2-6; the D gene is possibly TRBD1 (7 bases). This TCR derives from a human donor with aplastic anemia. The sequenced material came from sorted CD4+, CD8+, or CD8+CD57+ T cells (not recorded which) from PBMCs. The CDR3 nucleotides read TGTGCCAGCGGACTACAGAGTACAGGGGCCAACGTCCTGGCTTTC. It yields the protein CASGLQSTGANVLAF.